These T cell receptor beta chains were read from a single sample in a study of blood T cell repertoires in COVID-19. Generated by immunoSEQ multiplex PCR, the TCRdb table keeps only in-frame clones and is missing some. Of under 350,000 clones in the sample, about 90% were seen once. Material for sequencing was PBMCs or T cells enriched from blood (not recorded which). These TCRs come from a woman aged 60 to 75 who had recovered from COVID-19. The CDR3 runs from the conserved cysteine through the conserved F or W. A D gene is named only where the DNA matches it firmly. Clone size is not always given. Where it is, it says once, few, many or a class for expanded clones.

DNA: TGTGCCTGGACCCGGAAGGGGGGGACGGATGGCTACACCTTC; CDR3: CAWTRKGGTDGYTF; D: -; J: TRBJ1-2; V: TRBV30; size: -
DNA: TGCAGCGTCGCGGGACAGGAGAACACTGAAGCTTTCTTT; CDR3: CSVAGQENTEAFF; D: TRBD1; J: TRBJ1-1; V: TRBV29-1; size: -
DNA: TGTGCCAGCAGCTTTGGGACAGGGATCTACGAGCAGTACTTC; CDR3: CASSFGTGIYEQYF; D: TRBD1; J: TRBJ2-7; V: TRBV7-8; size: -
DNA: TGTGCCAGCAGCCGCGGGATCGGGGAGACCCAGTACTTC; CDR3: CASSRGIGETQYF; D: -; J: TRBJ2-5; V: TRBV6-5; size: -
DNA: TGTGCCAGCAGCGTAGGACAGCTCTATAATGAAAAACTGTTTTTT; CDR3: CASSVGQLYNEKLFF; D: -; J: TRBJ1-4; V: TRBV9; size: -
DNA: TGTGCCAGCAGCGCAAGGACTAGTGTAGGAGAGACCCAGTACTTC; CDR3: CASSARTSVGETQYF; D: TRBD2; J: TRBJ2-5; V: TRBV9; size: -
DNA: TGTGCCAGCAGCCAGTTCGTGGGGGGAAGCACTGAAGCTTTCTTT; CDR3: CASSQFVGGSTEAFF; D: -; J: TRBJ1-1; V: TRBV3-1/TRBV3-2; size: -
DNA: TGTGCCATCAGGGACCCCGAGGGGGGGTACGAGCAGTACTTC; CDR3: CAIRDPEGGYEQYF; D: -; J: TRBJ2-7; V: TRBV10-3; size: -
DNA: TGCGCCAGCAGCGTAACAGGGACCGGGGAGCTGTTTTTT; CDR3: CASSVTGTGELFF; D: -; J: TRBJ2-2; V: TRBV5-1; size: -
DNA: TGTGCCAGCAGTCCGACAGGGGGGACCTACAATGAGCAGTTCTTC; CDR3: CASSPTGGTYNEQFF; D: TRBD1; J: TRBJ2-1; V: TRBV7-9; size: once
DNA: TGTGCCAGCAGCGGGGGGACCCCGGACAGGGGGGGTACTGAAGCTTTCTTT; CDR3: CASSGGTPDRGGTEAFF; D: TRBD1; J: TRBJ1-1; V: TRBV9; size: -
DNA: TGTGCTAGCAGCTTAGCAGCGGGCGCGGTAAAAGAGACCCAGTACTTC; CDR3: CASSLAAGAVKETQYF; D: -; J: TRBJ2-5; V: TRBV7-7; size: -
DNA: TGCGCCAGCAGCGCTAGCGGGTTGGTCGATGGGCAGTTCTTC; CDR3: CASSASGLVDGQFF; D: TRBD2; J: TRBJ2-1; V: TRBV5-1; size: -
DNA: TGTGCCAGCAGTGATCAAGACAGGGGGGGATCCGAGACCCAGTACTTC; CDR3: CASSDQDRGGSETQYF; D: TRBD1; J: TRBJ2-5; V: TRBV25-1; size: -
DNA: TGTGCCAGCAGCTTCCGGGACAGTGGGGGGGAGACCCAGTACTTC; CDR3: CASSFRDSGGETQYF; D: -; J: TRBJ2-5; V: TRBV21-1; size: -
DNA: TGCGCCAGCAGCTTGGTTCAGGGGGCTAGGGACCCAGATACGCAGTATTTT; CDR3: CASSLVQGARDPDTQYF; D: TRBD1; J: TRBJ2-3; V: TRBV5-1; size: -
DNA: TGTGCCTGGCGCGGGACAGCAACTCCAACTAATGAAAAACTGTTTTTT; CDR3: CAWRGTATPTNEKLFF; D: TRBD1; J: TRBJ1-4; V: TRBV30; size: -
DNA: TGTGCCAGCAGTTTATACCCCCCGGGGGGTAGCGGAGGCTACGAGCAGTACTTC; CDR3: CASSLYPPGGSGGYEQYF; D: TRBD2; J: TRBJ2-7; V: TRBV27; size: -
DNA: TGTGCCTGGAGTCCAACGGGACTCCTTAATCAGCCCCAGCATTTT; CDR3: CAWSPTGLLNQPQHF; D: -; J: TRBJ1-5; V: TRBV30; size: -
DNA: TGTGCCGCCATGGGGACTCCCGAACTGTTTTTT; CDR3: CAAMGTPELFF; D: -; J: TRBJ1-4; V: TRBV28; size: -
DNA: TGTGCCAGCAGCTTGGGGCTCAGCTCCTACAATGAGCAGTTCTTC; CDR3: CASSLGLSSYNEQFF; D: -; J: TRBJ2-1; V: TRBV5-4; size: -
DNA: TGTGCCAGCAGCCAAGTTACTTCCGGGGAGCTGTTTTTT; CDR3: CASSQVTSGELFF; D: -; J: TRBJ2-2; V: TRBV3-1/TRBV3-2; size: -
DNA: TGCAGCGTGGGACATTACACCGGGGAGCTGTTTTTT; CDR3: CSVGHYTGELFF; D: -; J: TRBJ2-2; V: TRBV29-1; size: -
DNA: TGCTGCGTGGCTGCAGGCCGCTCTGGAAACACCATATATTTT; CDR3: CCVAAGRSGNTIYF; D: -; J: TRBJ1-3; V: TRBV29-1; size: -
DNA: TGTGCCAGCAGTGAGGGAGCAGGGGCGGGTGAACCCCAGCATTTT; CDR3: CASSEGAGAGEPQHF; D: -; J: TRBJ1-5; V: TRBV6-2/TRBV6-3; size: -
DNA: TGTGCCAGCTTAGGACAGGGCGGGAACTATGGCTACACCTTC; CDR3: CASLGQGGNYGYTF; D: TRBD1; J: TRBJ1-2; V: TRBV2; size: -
DNA: TGTGCCAGCTCACCAATCAGGCTCGGGAACACTGAAGCTTTCTTT; CDR3: CASSPIRLGNTEAFF; D: -; J: TRBJ1-1; V: TRBV18; size: -
DNA: TGTGCCAGTACCAGGACTGAATATGGCTACACCTTC; CDR3: CASTRTEYGYTF; D: -; J: TRBJ1-2; V: TRBV19; size: -
DNA: TGTGCCAGCAGTGGAGCGGGGGACACAGATACGCAGTATTTT; CDR3: CASSGAGDTDTQYF; D: TRBD2; J: TRBJ2-3; V: TRBV6-4; size: -
DNA: TGTGCCAGCAGTTTAGACAACTTCCGGGAGCTGTTTTTT; CDR3: CASSLDNFRELFF; D: -; J: TRBJ2-2; V: TRBV28; size: -
DNA: TGTGCCAGCAGCTCGGAAGGGGGCAGACTCTATGGCTACACCTTC; CDR3: CASSSEGGRLYGYTF; D: TRBD1; J: TRBJ1-2; V: TRBV5-4; size: few
DNA: TGCGCCAGCACACCGGCGATGGGGGCAAGGGCGAACACTGAAGCTTTCTTT; CDR3: CASTPAMGARANTEAFF; D: -; J: TRBJ1-1; V: TRBV5-1; size: few